This entry lists 3 T cell receptor beta chains sequenced from one sample in a study of CD8+ T cells in alopecia areata. RNA, once extracted, was reverse transcribed into cDNA for use as the sequencing template. Clones were read by immunoSEQ multiplex PCR, and TCRdb kept only the in-frame ones, dropping some. Of around 200,000 clones in the sample, approximately 55% were seen once. The treatment denotes: oral pan-JAK inhibitor, 5-10 mg twice daily. Source: CD8+ T cells sorted from blood, taken at week 24, from a patient treated with tofacitinib. These receptors originate from a human donor with alopecia areata.

The chain joins TRBV27 to TRBJ1-5; D perhaps matches TRBD1 (6 bases). Trimming pared 7 bases from V and 5 bases from J, leaving 12 bases between. Germline V CDR1 and CDR2: MNHEY, SMNVEV (reference sequence). This CDR3 contains 13 residues. The DNA for the CDR3 is TGTGCCAGCAAGTACAGGGCATATCAGCCCCAGCATTTT. It is translated as CASKYRAYQPQHF.

The rearrangement joins TRBV5-4 to TRBJ1-1; 7 bases are a match to TRBD1. CDR3 size: 13 residues. Trimming at V came to 10 bases and at J to 5 bases, leaving 11 bases not matched to a gene. Per the germline V gene, CDR1 is SGHNT and CDR2 is YYREEE (reference sequence). The CDR3, as DNA: TGTGCCGGCTCTAGACAGGGAGGAACTGAAGCTTTCTTT. Residues: CAGSRQGGTEAFF.

The chain combines TRBV7-2 with TRBJ2-3; TRBD2 aligns across 7 bases. The CDR3 covers 18 residues. Germline V lookup: CDR1 SGHTA, CDR2 FQGNSA. The trim removed 1 base at V and 1 base at J, leaving 11 bases unmatched. This chain's CDR3 is CASSLVLGGGWGTDTQYF. In nucleotides, the CDR3 is TGTGCCAGCAGCTTAGTCCTGGGCGGGGGATGGGGCACAGATACGCAGTATTTT.